This TCR beta chain was documented in a study of beta chain features in type 1 diabetes. Study background: Sorted cell examination encompassed roughly 110 million cells across all samples. Overall study results and limits: Still unanswered here is whether HLA type influences TCRB rearrangement.

Expressed TCRB transcripts were sequenced because the isolated RNA had all been reverse transcribed beforehand. The protocol was immunoSEQ multiplex PCR, while the TCRdb copy is restricted to in-frame clones and leaves out a portion. The profile covers hundreds of thousands of clones, with approximately 30% appearing a single time and 0.05% to 0.07% taken by the ten largest. Only a few counts were recorded for this clone. No antigen is known for it. V lost 5 bases and J 7 bases, leaving 18 bases between the germline ends. Per the germline V gene, CDR1 is SGHTA and CDR2 is FQGNSA. The CDR3 consists of 14 residues.

V and J are TRBV7-2 and TRBJ2-7, with a weak D call TRBD2 (6 bases). This TCR came from a man between 18 and 29 years old in good health. What was sequenced was naive CD4+ T cells from blood. Here the CDR3 DNA reads TGTGCCAGCAGCCCAAGGGGACTCCCGGGGGAGCAGTACTTC. It codes for CASSPRGLPGEQYF.